This TCR beta chain stems from a study of Graves' ophthalmopathy and Graves' hyperthyroidism. For the study at large: Peripheral blood was gathered at the point of initial diagnosis, before any treatment started.

CDR3 size: 11 residues. Germline CDR1 reads MDHEN; CDR2 reads SYDVKM. Concerning this clonotype: An end of the junction differs from the germline gene, which may be a read error.

A duration under 3 months, NOSPECS ≥4, CAS ≥3 and moderate-to-severe activity characterized the donors with ophthalmopathy. Diagnosis was based on clinical symptoms, serum thyroxine, TRAb, thyroid ultrasound and orbital computed tomography. A roughly 9.3 ml volume of fresh peripheral blood provided the PBMCs. Amplification of TCR beta CDR3 regions used RNA transcripts. First-round RT-PCR relied on HTBI primers, and a second-round multiplex PCR came next. A single record per CDR3 protein comes from TCRdb applying MiXCR to the multiplex PCR reads. The sample consists of hundreds of thousands of distinct CDR3 sequences, about 46% of them appearing once.

The receptor was isolated from an adult man with Graves' ophthalmopathy. V is TRBV28 and J is TRBJ1-2; 7 bases match TRBD1. Sequencing was performed on peripheral blood. In DNA form, the CDR3 reads TGTGCCAGCAGCCTTGGGGGACAGCCCTACTTC. The encoded protein is CASSLGGQPYF.